The 21 T cell receptor beta chains presented below share a single source sample, sequenced in a study of PD-L1 blockade in urothelial cancer. The assay was immunoSEQ multiplex PCR, and TCRdb's table has in-frame clones only and misses some. The sample consists of about 71,000 clones, approximately 91% of them appearing once. The sample in question was PBMCs, obtained around atezolizumab (anti-PD-L1) treatment. The receptors originated from a man between 60 and 70 years old with urothelial cancer.

This clone was found a few times. The chain recombines TRBV28 with TRBJ1-2, with D hard to call. Trimming cost V 5 bases and J 8 bases, with 12 bases left between them. The germline V gene encodes CDR1 MDHEN and CDR2 SYDVKM. This CDR3 has 12 amino acids. CDR3 sequence reads: CASSLPSEGYTF. DNA for the CDR3: TGTGCCAGCAGTCTTCCCTCGGAGGGCTACACCTTC.

This chain joins TRBV5-5 and TRBJ2-3, with 7 bases aligning to TRBD2. The CDR3 covers 15 residues. The V gene end was trimmed by 2 bases and the J gene end by 2 bases; junction bases not matched to a gene: 5. Germline CDR1 reads SGHKS; CDR2 reads YYEKEE (reference sequence). CDR3 DNA: TGTGCCAGCAGCTTACTTGGGGGGGACACAGATACGCAGTATTTT. It specifies CASSLLGGDTDTQYF.

The rearrangement joins TRBV28 to TRBJ2-7, with TRBD1 matching over 12 bases. This CDR3 region has 16 residues. V was clipped by 6 bases and J by 5 bases; unmatched bases: 11. Germline values: CDR1 MDHEN, CDR2 SYDVKM. CDR3 amino acids: CASSPAPGQGAHEQYF. The CDR3 DNA follows: TGTGCCAGCAGCCCAGCTCCGGGACAGGGGGCCCACGAGCAGTACTTC.

V usage is TRBV7-2 and J usage is TRBJ2-7, with 9 positions matching TRBD2. Trimming removed 5 bases from V and 5 bases from J; junction bases left unmatched: 13. The germline V gene encodes CDR1 SGHTA and CDR2 FQGNSA. The length of the CDR3 is 16 residues. The CDR3 reads CASSPPGLAKGNEQYF. In nucleotides, the CDR3 is TGTGCCAGCAGCCCCCCGGGACTAGCCAAAGGTAACGAGCAGTACTTC. The variable domain in full, completed from reference TRBV7-2 and TRBJ2-7, reads GAGVSQSPSNKVTEKGKDVELRCDPISGHTALYWYRQSLGQGLEFLIYFQGNSAPDKSGLPSDRFSAERTGGSVSTLTIQRTQQEDSAVYLCASSPPGLAKGNEQYFGPGTRLTVT.

The CDR3 DNA follows: TGTGCCAGCAGTGAGAACAGGGGGCCTGGAAACACCATATATTTT. Encoded protein: CASSENRGPGNTIYF. The V gene is TRBV2, the J gene TRBJ1-3; 9 nucleotides agree with TRBD1. V dropped 3 bases and J dropped 2; count of bases not matched to a gene: 2. Germline V gene data show CDR1 as SNHLY and CDR2 as FYNNEI. This CDR3 spans 15 amino acids.

V usage is TRBV4-1 and J usage is TRBJ1-1; 9 bases map to TRBD1. Germline V gene data show CDR1 as MGHRA and CDR2 as YSYEKL. The CDR3 spans 17 residues. J lost 11 bases, V lost 2 bases, and 18 bases had no gene match. CDR3 sequence reads: CASSQPGQGRRGERAFF. Here the CDR3 DNA reads TGCGCCAGCAGCCAACCGGGACAGGGAAGGAGGGGGGAACGGGCTTTCTTT.

The V gene is TRBV11-2, the J gene TRBJ2-3, with D perhaps TRBD1 (6 bases). V was trimmed by 6 bases and J by 0 bases, leaving 13 bases between them. CDR1 is SGHAT, CDR2 FQNNGV, per germline. The CDR3 is 15 residues long. CDR3 loop: CASSWTAASTDTQYF. The CDR3 bases are TGTGCCAGCAGTTGGACAGCAGCTAGCACAGATACGCAGTATTTT.

The genes are TRBV20-1 and TRBJ2-3; no clear D. Germline CDR1 is DFQATT and CDR2 is SNEGSKA (reference sequence). This CDR3 spans 11 amino acids. Trimming shortened V by 6 bases and J by 6 bases, and 10 bases separated the two germline ends. CDR3 loop: CSAEFPDTQYF. The CDR3 nucleotides are TGCAGTGCGGAGTTCCCCGATACGCAGTATTTT.

This chain connects TRBV6-5 to TRBJ2-6; TRBD1 matches at 8 bases. V gave up 6 bases and J gave up 4 bases; unmatched junction bases: 5. The CDR3 is 15 residues long. CDR1 and CDR2 from the germline V gene are MNHEY and SVGAGI. The CDR3 here is CASRGQVAGANVLTF. CDR3 in DNA: TGTGCCAGCAGGGGACAGGTTGCCGGGGCCAACGTCCTGACTTTC.

The chain employs TRBV4-1 and TRBJ2-2; 9 bases fit TRBD2. With 9 bases clipped from V and 0 bases from J, the junction kept 8 bases outside the gene matches. Germline CDR1 MGHRA, CDR2 YSYEKL. This CDR3 is built from 16 residues. Written as DNA, the CDR3 is TGCGCCAGTAAGGAGGCGGGAGGGACGAACACCGGGGAGCTGTTTTTT. Translating it yields CASKEAGGTNTGELFF.

This clone has only one observation. This chain links TRBV4-1 with TRBJ2-2; D is possibly TRBD2 (5 bases). The V gene's germline CDR1 is MGHRA and CDR2 YSYEKL. The ends were cut back, 4 bases at V and 2 bases at J, with 8 bases in the middle. The CDR3 has 14 residues. The CDR3 loop is CASSPPGNTGELFF. DNA for the CDR3: TGCGCCAGCAGCCCTCCGGGAAACACCGGGGAGCTGTTTTTT.

This clone was seen a few times. This chain connects TRBV19 to TRBJ1-1; D is perhaps TRBD1 (5 bases). Per germline, CDR1 LNHDA and CDR2 SQIVND (reference sequence). Trimming took 6 bases from V and 1 from J, leaving 15 bases between them. The CDR3 extends over 15 amino acids. The CDR3 DNA sequence: TGTGCCAGTAGAACGGGTGGTACAGGGAACACTGAAGCTTTCTTT. This gives the protein CASRTGGTGNTEAFF. Combining the CDR3 with reference TRBV19 and TRBJ1-1 gives the whole variable domain DGGITQSPKYLFRKEGQNVTLSCEQNLNHDAMYWYRQDPGQGLRLIYYSQIVNDFQKGDIAEGYSVSREKKESFPLTVTSAQKNPTAFYLCASRTGGTGNTEAFFGQGTRLTVV.

This clone was recorded a few times. The chain joins TRBV6-5 to TRBJ2-1; 11 nucleotides line up with TRBD2. V gave up 0 bases and J gave up 14 bases; unmatched junction bases: 9. This CDR3 has 15 amino acids. The germline gives CDR1 MNHEY, CDR2 SVGAGI. CDR3 DNA sequence: TGTGCCAGCAGTTACTCGTGGGTAGCGGGAGGGCCGGAGTTCTTC. Its protein is CASSYSWVAGGPEFF.

This chain joins TRBV7-3 and TRBJ2-4; 9 bases are a match to TRBD1. J gave up 6 bases and V 5 bases, and 5 bases lay outside the gene matches. The CDR3 is 14 residues long. The V gene's germline CDR1 is SGHTA and CDR2 FQGTGA. CDR3 residues: CASSEGQGRNIQYF. CDR3 DNA sequence: TGTGCCAGCAGCGAGGGACAGGGAAGAAACATTCAGTACTTC.

The chain couples TRBV6-5 to TRBJ1-2, with D unclear. This CDR3 is built from 12 residues. Germline CDR1 reads MNHEY; CDR2 reads SVGAGI. V lost 7 bases and J 3 bases, leaving 9 bases between the germline ends. The CDR3 is CASKQADYGYTF. Written as DNA, the CDR3 is TGTGCCAGCAAGCAGGCTGACTATGGCTACACCTTC.

The chain employs TRBV7-8 and TRBJ2-1; maybe TRBD2 (5 bases). Germline V gene sequence: CDR1 SGHVS, CDR2 FQNEAQ. Trimming took off 3 bases at V and 0 bases at J, with 9 bases between the two ends. The length of the CDR3 is 15 residues. CDR3 nucleotides: TGTGCCAGCAGCTTTGGCGGGTTCTCCTACAATGAGCAGTTCTTC. It translates to CASSFGGFSYNEQFF.

The rearrangement uses TRBV11-1 and TRBJ2-7; no definite D call. This CDR3 is built from 13 residues. Looked up from germline, CDR1 is SGHAT and CDR2 is FQDESV (reference sequence). Trimming left V 5 bases short and J 5 bases short, with 13 bases between. The CDR3 sequence is CASSPVLSHEQYF. The CDR3 bases are TGTGCCAGCAGCCCGGTCCTATCCCACGAGCAGTACTTC.

The CDR3 loop is CASSGRKTASTDTQYF. CDR3 nucleotides: TGTGCCAGCAGCGGGAGAAAGACAGCTAGCACAGATACGCAGTATTTT. This chain connects TRBV9 to TRBJ2-3, with TRBD1 as a possible D gene (5 bases). The CDR3 is made up of 16 amino acids. Germline V CDR1 and CDR2: SGDLS, YYNGEE. Deletions cut 3 bases from V and 0 bases from J, with 14 bases between. Complete variable domain (other parts from reference TRBV9 and TRBJ2-3): DSGVTQTPKHLITATGQRVTLRCSPRSGDLSVYWYQQSLDQGLQFLIQYYNGEERAKGNILERFSAQQFPDLHSELNLSSLELGDSALYFCASSGRKTASTDTQYFGPGTRLTVL.

The CDR3 sequence: CASSRQGSVEKLFF. CDR3 coding DNA: TGTGCCAGCAGTAGACAGGGGAGTGTTGAAAAACTGTTTTTT. The V and J genes are TRBV5-4 and TRBJ1-4; 8 positions agree with TRBD1. This CDR3 spans 14 amino acids. Germline values: CDR1 SGHNT, CDR2 YYREEE (reference sequence). The V segment lost 5 bases and the J segment 7 bases; nucleotides outside the gene matches: 7. Complete variable domain (other parts from reference TRBV5-4 and TRBJ1-4): ETGVTQSPTHLIKTRGQQVTLRCSSQSGHNTVSWYQQALGQGPQFIFQYYREEENGRGNFPPRFSGLQFPNYSSELNVNALELDDSALYLCASSRQGSVEKLFFGSGTQLSVL.

V and J are TRBV4-3 and TRBJ1-2; 7 positions agree with TRBD1. This CDR3 has 16 amino acids. Unmatched junction bases numbered 10, after V lost 2 bases and J lost 4 bases. CDR1 and CDR2 (germline): LGHNA, YSLEER. CDR3 protein: CASSQQLTGAIYGYTF. The DNA of the CDR3 is TGCGCCAGCAGCCAACAGCTTACAGGGGCCATCTATGGCTACACCTTC.

DNA of the CDR3: TGTGCCAGCAGTTTAGTGTCTAGCGGGAGCTACGAGCAGTACTTC. Its protein product is CASSLVSSGSYEQYF. The chain has TRBV28 and TRBJ2-7, with 10 bases that match TRBD2. The length of the CDR3 is 15 residues. In germline, CDR1 is MDHEN, CDR2 SYDVKM. Losses at the gene ends were 2 bases for V and 3 bases for J; bases not matched to a gene: 4.